These 14 T cell receptor beta chains came from one sample sequenced in a study of cytomegalovirus exposure and HLA in healthy donors. Primers for the PCR totalled 60 Vbeta and 13 Jbeta. Assay used: immunoSEQ multiplex PCR; TCRdb lists only in-frame clones, some missing. The data hold some 130,000 clones, with 79% observed a single time. The sample comprised PBMCs. All receptors come from a man in his forties or fifties in good health and CMV-seropositive.

This chain connects TRBV5-1 to TRBJ1-4; TRBD1 matches 7 bases. Unmatched junction bases numbered 6, after V lost 0 bases and J lost 4 bases. This CDR3 has 16 residues. Germline CDR1 is SGHRS and CDR2 is YFSETQ. The DNA for the CDR3 is TGCGCCAGCAGCTTGGGAATGGGACAGATTAATGAAAAACTGTTTTTT. It specifies CASSLGMGQINEKLFF.

This clone was detected only a few times. The gene calls are TRBV10-1 and TRBJ2-1; D unclear. The CDR3 consists of 15 residues. With 3 bases removed from V and 0 bases from J, the gap between germline ends came to 9 bases. CDR1 is WNHNN, CDR2 SYGVQD, per germline (reference sequence). The CDR3 loop reads CASSEGASSYNEQFF. The CDR3 DNA is TGCGCCAGCAGTGAAGGCGCTAGCTCCTACAATGAGCAGTTCTTC.

This clone was counted a single time. The genes are TRBV5-1 and TRBJ1-2; D is possibly TRBD1 (5 bases). V was trimmed by 4 bases and J by 6 bases, leaving 16 bases between them. Germline V CDR1 and CDR2: SGHRS, YFSETQ. This CDR3 is 14 amino acids long. CDR3 DNA sequence: TGCGCCAGCAGCCAGGTGGCGGGGGTTGATGGCTACACCTTC. Its protein product is CASSQVAGVDGYTF.

A note on this clone: The junction differs from germline at one of its ends, possibly a read error. V is TRBV7-7 and J is TRBJ1-3; a possible D gene is TRBD1 (5 bases). Germline-derived CDR1 and CDR2 are SSHAT and FNYEAQ (reference sequence). This CDR3 comprises 15 residues. The CDR3 is CASSPTASSGNTIYF. The CDR3 bases are TGTGCTAGCAGCCCGACAGCCTCCTCTGGAAACACCATATATTTT.

The chain carries TRBV10-3 and TRBJ2-7; D is possibly TRBD1 (5 bases). Germline V CDR1 and CDR2: ENHRY, SYGVKD. V lost 3 bases and J 5 bases, leaving 14 bases between the germline ends. This CDR3 is 14 amino acids long. DNA for the CDR3: TGTGCCATCAGTGATCAGGGCGATAGGGACGAGCAGTACTTC. It specifies CAISDQGDRDEQYF.

The V gene is TRBV28, the J gene TRBJ1-5; maybe TRBD1 (5 bases). Germline V CDR1 and CDR2: MDHEN, SYDVKM. The CDR3 is 14 amino acids. Trimming stripped 5 bases from V and 0 bases from J, with 8 bases between. In nucleotides, the CDR3 is TGTGCCAGCAGTAGGGGCGCTAGCAATCAGCCCCAGCATTTT. Residues: CASSRGASNQPQHF.

The chain employs TRBV12-5 and TRBJ2-1, with a weak D call TRBD1 (5 bases). The CDR3 loop spans 13 amino acids. CDR1 LGHNT and CDR2 FRNRAP come from the germline V gene. V was clipped by 6 bases and J by 8 bases, with 14 bases between them. The CDR3 protein is CASGTWQGDEQFF. CDR3 in DNA: TGTGCTAGTGGGACGTGGCAGGGTGATGAGCAGTTCTTC.

The rearrangement uses TRBV12-5 and TRBJ1-5, with a possible D match to TRBD1 (5 bases). The CDR3 consists of 13 residues. Trimming removed 7 bases from V and 4 bases from J, with 11 bases in between. CDR1 and CDR2 from the germline V gene are LGHNT and FRNRAP. The DNA of the CDR3 is TGTGCTAGTGCCGGGGGGGGAAATCAGCCCCAGCATTTT. It encodes CASAGGGNQPQHF. The complete variable domain, with remaining parts taken from reference TRBV12-5 and TRBJ1-5, reads DARVTQTPRHKVTEMGQEVTMRCQPILGHNTVFWYRQTMMQGLELLAYFRNRAPLDDSGMPKDRFSAEMPDATLATLKIQPSEPRDSAVYFCASAGGGNQPQHFGDGTRLSIL.

This rearrangement joins TRBV29-1 to TRBJ1-1; no firm D call. There are 14 residues in the CDR3. V dropped 3 bases and J dropped 5 bases, with 16 bases sitting between them. The germline CDR1 and CDR2 sequences are SQVTM and ANQGSEA. CDR3 nucleotides: TGCAGCGTTGATAATGGCGGGGTGAGGACTGAAGCTTTCTTT. Translated, it gives CSVDNGGVRTEAFF.

This clone was seen only once. This chain joins TRBV6-1 and TRBJ1-2; the match to TRBD1 covers 9 bases. J gave up 7 bases and V 0 bases, and 3 bases lay outside the gene matches. Germline loops: CDR1 MNHNS, CDR2 SASEGT. CDR3 size: 14 residues. CDR3 bases: TGTGCCAGCAGTGAAGCCGGGACAGGGTTTGGCTACACCTTC. Amino acid sequence: CASSEAGTGFGYTF.

V usage is TRBV10-2 and J usage is TRBJ2-7; weak D call: TRBD1 (6 bases). Trimming left V 1 base short and J 8 bases short, with 12 bases between. The CDR3 consists of 13 residues. Germline CDR1 is WSHSY and CDR2 is SAAADI. CDR3 loop: CASSEYRVNKQYF. For the CDR3, the DNA is TGCGCCAGCAGTGAGTACAGGGTAAATAAGCAGTACTTC.

The CDR3 nucleotides read TGTGCCAGCAATCAGGACAGGGGGCTTCAGCCCCAGCATTTT. This codes for CASNQDRGLQPQHF. This chain uses TRBV2 with TRBJ1-5; 11 positions agree with TRBD1. The CDR3 consists of 14 residues. V shed 7 bases and J 6 bases; nucleotides not matched to a gene: 5. Germline CDR1 is SNHLY and CDR2 is FYNNEI. The whole variable domain, remainder taken from reference TRBV2 and TRBJ1-5, is EPEVTQTPSHQVTQMGQEVILRCVPISNHLYFYWYRQILGQKVEFLVSFYNNEISEKSEIFDDQFSVERPDGSNFTLKIRSTKLEDSAMYFCASNQDRGLQPQHFGDGTRLSIL.

This chain connects TRBV5-4 to TRBJ1-2; TRBD1 matches at 7 bases. With V trimmed by 2 bases and J by 4 bases, 8 bases remained unmatched. Looked up from germline, CDR1 is SGHNT and CDR2 is YYREEE (reference sequence). The length of the CDR3 is 15 residues. CDR3 protein: CASSLFLGQPYGYTF. As DNA, the CDR3 is TGTGCCAGCAGCTTATTCCTGGGACAGCCCTATGGCTACACCTTC.

The chain recombines TRBV2 with TRBJ1-5; no definite D call. The CDR3 has 15 residues. Trimming pared 3 bases from V and 1 base from J, leaving 10 bases between. Germline V gene data show CDR1 as SNHLY and CDR2 as FYNNEI. The CDR3 sequence: CASSEVNLSNQPQHF. The CDR3, as DNA: TGTGCCAGCAGTGAGGTAAACTTAAGCAATCAGCCCCAGCATTTT.